The 32 T cell receptor beta chains below come from one sample, sequenced in a study of spatial heterogeneity in lung cancer. MiXCR, run by TCRdb on the 5' RACE reads, gives a single entry per CDR3 protein. The profile shows roughly 30,000 distinct CDR3 sequences, 10% of them singletons. Time point denoted: blood at routine non-recurrence follow-up after resection. This specimen consisted of PBMCs, obtained at follow-up. All receptors derive from a female donor with early-stage non-small cell lung cancer.

This clonotype was counted a few times. The chain joins TRBV4-2 to TRBJ2-5, with D possibly TRBD2 on 6 matching bases. Germline V gene sequence: CDR1 LGHNA, CDR2 YNFKEQ. Trimming pared 0 bases from V and 5 bases from J, leaving 13 bases between. This CDR3 is 15 amino acids long. The CDR3: CASSQDRGVGETQYF. DNA for the CDR3: TGTGCCAGCAGCCAAGACCGCGGGGTAGGGGAGACCCAGTACTTC.

Ten or more counts support this clonotype. The CDR3 DNA reads TGTGCCAGCAGTCCGGGGGGACCGAGAGATACGCAGTATTTT. Protein product: CASSPGGPRDTQYF. The V and J genes are TRBV6-5 and TRBJ2-3; 7 bases line up with TRBD2. V was clipped by 5 bases and J by 5 bases; unmatched bases: 7. The CDR3 loop spans 14 amino acids. The germline V gene has CDR1 MNHEY and CDR2 SVGAGI.

This clonotype was recorded at least ten times. The chain recombines TRBV29-1 with TRBJ1-5; 7 bases agree with TRBD1. The CDR3 extends over 13 amino acids. V lost 7 bases and J lost 3; bases outside the gene matches: 6. Germline V lookup: CDR1 SQVTM, CDR2 ANQGSEA. The chain's CDR3 is CSAQGQHNQPQHF. DNA for the CDR3: TGCAGCGCACAGGGACAGCACAATCAGCCCCAGCATTTT.

The chain combines TRBV6-4 with TRBJ1-6; D is unclear. Per the germline V gene, CDR1 is MRHNA and CDR2 is SNTAGT. The CDR3 is 14 residues long. Trimming stripped 0 bases from V and 8 bases from J, with 8 bases between. Here the CDR3 reads CASSDSGVDSPLHF. The CDR3 nucleotides are TGTGCCAGCAGTGACTCCGGGGTAGATTCACCCCTCCACTTT.

This clonotype came up a few times. This chain links TRBV20-1 with TRBJ2-5; TRBD1 might be the D (6 bases). The V gene's germline CDR1 is DFQATT and CDR2 SNEGSKA (reference sequence). This CDR3 spans 13 amino acids. In DNA, the CDR3 is TGCAGCGGACGAGGGACACTACAAGAGACCCAGTACTTC. Its protein product is CSGRGTLQETQYF.

The chain combines TRBV6-4 with TRBJ2-7, with D perhaps TRBD2 (5 bases). Trimming removed 2 bases from V and 6 bases from J, with 17 bases in between. In germline, CDR1 is MRHNA, CDR2 SNTAGT. The length of the CDR3 is 15 residues. The CDR3 loop reads CASSDGGRRGVEQYF. CDR3 coding DNA: TGTGCCAGCAGTGACGGAGGACGGCGAGGCGTCGAGCAGTACTTC.

The J gene is TRBJ1-1, the V gene TRBV29-1, with D tentatively TRBD1 (6 bases). Trimming shortened V by 3 bases and J by 2 bases, and 16 bases separated the two germline ends. The germline V gene encodes CDR1 SQVTM and CDR2 ANQGSEA. The CDR3 is 15 residues long. In DNA form, the CDR3 reads TGCAGCGTTGATTCGGGGGCATCTTTAAACACTGAAGCTTTCTTT. It translates to CSVDSGASLNTEAFF.

This clonotype was found a few times. The chain employs TRBV5-6 and TRBJ1-2, with D uncertain. This CDR3 has 13 amino acids. CDR1 and CDR2 from the germline V gene are SGHDT and YYEEEE. Trimming left V 7 bases short and J 0 bases short, with 10 bases between. The CDR3 sequence is CASRRTTNYGYTF. CDR3 DNA: TGTGCCAGCCGTAGGACGACTAACTATGGCTACACCTTC.

This clonotype was counted ten times or more. The chain joins TRBV18 to TRBJ2-2, with D perhaps TRBD1 (6 bases). CDR3 length: 15 residues. Germline-derived CDR1 and CDR2 are KGHSH and LQKENI. V was trimmed by 0 bases and J by 4 bases, leaving 9 bases between them. The CDR3 loop is CASSPPQGSTGELFF. DNA for the CDR3: TGTGCCAGCTCACCACCACAGGGTTCCACCGGGGAGCTGTTTTTT.

This clonotype was detected a few times. The J gene is TRBJ1-2, the V gene TRBV7-9; a possible D gene is TRBD1 (6 bases). The V gene lost 4 bases and the J gene lost 4 bases, with 16 bases spanning the gap. Germline V CDR1 and CDR2: SEHNR, FQNEAQ (reference sequence). This CDR3 spans 15 amino acids. The CDR3 loop is CASSSGGPASYGYTF. The CDR3 DNA follows: TGTGCCAGCAGCTCCGGGGGCCCGGCCTCCTATGGCTACACCTTC.

This clonotype was observed a handful of times. The rearrangement links TRBV3-1 to TRBJ2-7, with D perhaps TRBD2 (6 bases). Germline CDR1 LGHDT, CDR2 YNNKEL (reference sequence). The V and J ends lost 4 bases and 3 bases respectively, with 13 bases between them. The CDR3 totals 14 residues. The CDR3 reads CASSRSGGGYEQYF. CDR3 nucleotides: TGTGCCAGCAGCCGCTCCGGGGGTGGCTACGAGCAGTACTTC.

This clonotype was found many times. The chain links TRBV7-6 to TRBJ1-1, with 8 bases fitting TRBD1. CDR3 size: 15 residues. The J segment lost 3 bases and the V segment lost 3 bases, leaving 6 bases of the junction unmatched. CDR1 is SGHVS, CDR2 FNYEAQ, per germline. The DNA of the CDR3 is TGTGCCAGCAGCTTTAAGGCAGGGGGCTACACTGAAGCTTTCTTT. Translating gives CASSFKAGGYTEAFF.

This clonotype was observed at least ten times. The genes are TRBV11-2 and TRBJ2-2; D unresolved. The CDR3 loop spans 15 amino acids. In germline, CDR1 is SGHAT, CDR2 FQNNGV. The germline V and J ends were trimmed by 1 base and 1 base, with 7 bases remaining between them. The CDR3 loop reads CASSLGHQNTGELFF. Here the CDR3 DNA reads TGTGCCAGCAGCTTAGGTCACCAGAACACCGGGGAGCTGTTTTTT.

This clonotype was detected only a few times. The chain recombines TRBV7-9 with TRBJ1-1, with D unresolved. CDR3 length equals 12 residues. V was cut by 10 bases and J by 2 bases, with 11 bases left in between. CDR1 and CDR2 from the germline V gene are SEHNR and FQNEAQ (reference sequence). The CDR3 spells CATSTLNTEAFF. The CDR3 DNA sequence: TGTGCCACCTCCACCCTAAACACTGAAGCTTTCTTT.

This clonotype occurred many times. This chain uses TRBV11-2 with TRBJ2-2; D remains unclear. V lost 5 bases and J lost 4, with 8 bases in between. Germline V gives CDR1 SGHAT, CDR2 FQNNGV. The CDR3 covers 13 residues. CDR3 coding DNA: TGTGCCAGCAGCCCCCTACCCACCGGGGAGCTGTTTTTT. Its translation: CASSPLPTGELFF.

This clonotype occurred many times. The chain uses TRBV6-1 and TRBJ2-7; D remains unclear. The germline V gene has CDR1 MNHNS and CDR2 SASEGT. Trimming took 6 bases from V and 6 from J, leaving 15 bases between them. This CDR3 is 13 amino acids long. CDR3: CASSPPMTFEQYF. In nucleotides, the CDR3 is TGTGCCAGCAGCCCACCGATGACATTCGAGCAGTACTTC.

This clonotype was found many times. This chain connects TRBV18 to TRBJ2-1, with TRBD2 matching over 8 bases. V shed 0 bases, J shed 8 bases, and the junction held 9 bases outside the gene matches. The germline CDR1 and CDR2 sequences are KGHSH and LQKENI. The CDR3 covers 16 residues. Here the CDR3 DNA reads TGTGCCAGCTCACCACCCTTATCGGGGGGGCCCCATGAGCAGTTCTTC. Translating it yields CASSPPLSGGPHEQFF.

This clonotype appeared many times. This chain connects TRBV13 to TRBJ2-7; D ambiguous. The CDR3 extends over 12 amino acids. CDR1 is PRHDT and CDR2 is FYEKMQ in the germline V gene (reference sequence). Trimming shortened V by 4 bases and J by 6 bases, and 10 bases separated the two germline ends. CDR3 region: CASSSLSGEQYF. CDR3 nucleotide sequence: TGTGCCAGCAGCTCCTTGTCGGGCGAGCAGTACTTC.

This rearrangement joins TRBV6-2 or TRBV6-3 to TRBJ2-7; TRBD2 matches 7 bases. J gave up 2 bases and V 2 bases, and 6 bases lay outside the gene matches. The germline gives CDR1 MNHEY, CDR2 SVGEGT. CDR3 length: 15 residues. The CDR3: CASSYSGKGTYEQYF. In DNA, the CDR3 is TGTGCCAGCAGTTACAGCGGGAAAGGTACCTACGAGCAGTACTTC.

This clonotype is a singleton in its sample. This chain joins TRBV5-1 and TRBJ1-6; tentative D call: TRBD1 (6 bases). The V and J ends lost 4 bases and 7 bases respectively, with 18 bases between them. This CDR3 contains 16 residues. Germline V gene data show CDR1 as SGHRS and CDR2 as YFSETQ. Written as DNA, the CDR3 is TGCGCCAGCAGCAAAAACAGGGATCTTCGGAATTCACCCCTCCACTTT. Translated, it gives CASSKNRDLRNSPLHF.

This rearrangement joins TRBV19 to TRBJ2-2, with TRBD2 matching 9 bases. Trimming at V came to 0 bases and at J to 1 base, leaving 9 bases not matched to a gene. The V gene's germline CDR1 is LNHDA and CDR2 SQIVND (reference sequence). The CDR3 length is 19 residues. The CDR3 region has the DNA TGTGCCAGTAGTATAGATCCACCGGGACTAGCCCAGAACACCGGGGAGCTGTTTTTT. This translates into CASSIDPPGLAQNTGELFF.

The rearrangement links TRBV5-1 to TRBJ2-5; 8 nucleotides agree with TRBD1. Looked up from germline, CDR1 is SGHRS and CDR2 is YFSETQ. The CDR3 has 15 residues. The junction had 4 bases not matched to a gene; V was cut back by 2 bases and J by 1 base. The chain's CDR3 is CASSFGQGPQETQYF. CDR3 bases: TGCGCCAGCAGCTTCGGACAGGGACCCCAAGAGACCCAGTACTTC. The complete variable domain, with remaining parts taken from reference TRBV5-1 and TRBJ2-5, reads KAGVTQTPRYLIKTRGQQVTLSCSPISGHRSVSWYQQTPGQGLQFLFEYFSETQRNKGNFPGRFSGRQFSNSRSEMNVSTLELGDSALYLCASSFGQGPQETQYFGPGTRLLVL.

This clonotype is medium-sized within its sample. The gene calls are TRBV7-2 and TRBJ2-5; no definite D call. Trimming stripped 5 bases from V and 7 bases from J, with 8 bases between. Germline loops: CDR1 SGHTA, CDR2 FQGNSA. The CDR3 spans 11 residues. The CDR3 DNA reads as TGTGCCAGCAGCCCGGACCGGACCCAGTACTTC. Its protein product is CASSPDRTQYF.

At least ten counts were recorded for this clonotype. The chain carries TRBV19 and TRBJ2-1; D tentatively reads TRBD1 or TRBD2 (6 bases each). CDR1 LNHDA and CDR2 SQIVND come from the germline V gene (reference sequence). The CDR3 extends over 15 amino acids. V lost 6 bases to trimming and J lost 0 bases, with 12 bases between them. The DNA for the CDR3 is TGTGCCAGTAGCCCGGGGGCGAGCTCCTACAATGAGCAGTTCTTC. Its translation is CASSPGASSYNEQFF. The full variable domain, completed using reference TRBV19 and TRBJ2-1, is DGGITQSPKYLFRKEGQNVTLSCEQNLNHDAMYWYRQDPGQGLRLIYYSQIVNDFQKGDIAEGYSVSREKKESFPLTVTSAQKNPTAFYLCASSPGASSYNEQFFGPGTRLTVL.

This clonotype was recorded at least ten times. This chain links TRBV2 with TRBJ2-5; no clear D gene. Trimming removed 0 bases from V and 3 bases from J, with 11 bases in between. The CDR3 contains 15 residues. Germline CDR1 SNHLY, CDR2 FYNNEI. CDR3 amino acids: CASSEAINNEETQYF. CDR3 DNA: TGTGCCAGCAGTGAAGCGATCAACAACGAAGAGACCCAGTACTTC.

This clonotype was recorded many times. The rearrangement uses TRBV7-2 and TRBJ2-7; 12 nucleotides agree with TRBD2. V was clipped by 3 bases and J by 4 bases; unmatched bases: 4. This CDR3 region has 15 residues. Per germline, CDR1 SGHTA and CDR2 FQGNSA. In DNA form, the CDR3 reads TGTGCCAGCAGCTTCCGGACTAGCGGGGCATACGAGCAGTACTTC. Protein product: CASSFRTSGAYEQYF.

This clonotype was seen a few times. The gene calls are TRBV7-2 and TRBJ2-5; D gene uncertain. Trimming took off 2 bases at V and 4 bases at J, with 11 bases between the two ends. The CDR3 sequence is 14 residues long. Germline V gene sequence: CDR1 SGHTA, CDR2 FQGNSA. CDR3 region: CASSLHFLGETQYF. CDR3 bases: TGTGCCAGCAGCTTACATTTTCTGGGAGAGACCCAGTACTTC.

The rearrangement uses TRBV28 and TRBJ1-5, with 7 bases that match TRBD1. From germline, CDR1 is MDHEN and CDR2 SYDVKM. The V and J ends lost 3 bases and 6 bases, in that order; junction bases with no gene match: 8. This CDR3 has 15 residues. CDR3 protein: CASSFPRGMGQPQHF. The CDR3 nucleotides read TGTGCCAGCAGTTTTCCCAGGGGGATGGGTCAGCCCCAGCATTTT.

V usage is TRBV7-9 and J usage is TRBJ2-3, with 8 bases lining up with TRBD2. In germline, CDR1 is SEHNR, CDR2 FQNEAQ (reference sequence). The CDR3 runs to 14 residues. V dropped 5 bases and J dropped 4; count of bases not matched to a gene: 5. CDR3 nucleotides: TGTGCCAGCAGCCCGCCCGGGGGGGCAGATACGCAGTATTTT. Residues: CASSPPGGADTQYF. The full variable domain, rest sourced from reference TRBV7-9 and TRBJ2-3, is DTGVSQNPRHKITKRGQNVTFRCDPISEHNRLYWYRQTLGQGPEFLTYFQNEAQLEKSRLLSDRFSAERPKGSFSTLEIQRTEQGDSAMYLCASSPPGGADTQYFGPGTRLTVL.

The rearrangement uses TRBV6-1 and TRBJ1-5; possibly TRBD1 for D (5 bases). Germline loops: CDR1 MNHNS, CDR2 SASEGT. The CDR3 length is 13 residues. Trimming removed 7 bases from V and 6 bases from J, with 13 bases in between. CDR3 in amino acids: CASISQGGQPQHF. CDR3 nucleotide sequence: TGTGCCAGCATTTCCCAGGGCGGTCAGCCCCAGCATTTT.

The chain joins TRBV7-9 to TRBJ1-4; D unresolved. The CDR3 length is 12 residues. V was clipped by 1 base and J by 8 bases, with 5 bases between them. CDR1 is SEHNR, CDR2 FQNEAQ, per germline (reference sequence). The CDR3 region has the DNA TGTGCCAGCAGCTTAGTGGAGGAAAAACTGTTTTTT. This codes for CASSLVEEKLFF.

This clonotype was seen repeatedly, ten times or more. The J gene is TRBJ2-7, the V gene TRBV28; TRBD2 is a possible D gene (5 bases). The CDR3 has 12 amino acids. Germline V gene data show CDR1 as MDHEN and CDR2 as SYDVKM. Deletions cut 9 bases from V and 2 bases from J, with 11 bases between. CDR3 amino acids: CASEEAPYEQYF. The CDR3 DNA sequence: TGTGCCAGTGAGGAGGCCCCCTACGAGCAGTACTTC.